The rows below give T cell receptor beta chains drawn from one sample of a study of blood T cell repertoires in COVID-19. Here immunoSEQ multiplex PCR was the method, and the copy in TCRdb shows in-frame clones only, minus some. The sample lists around 370,000 clones, more than 70% occurring once. The specimen sequenced was PBMCs or T cells enriched from blood (not recorded which). The receptors originated from a woman aged 18-29 years who had recovered from COVID-19. The CDR3 runs from the conserved cysteine through the conserved F or W. The D gene is left open where the match is weak. Not all rows give a size; the values are once, few, many and, for expanded clones, a class.

>TRBV4-2|NA|TRBJ2-7|NA
TGTGCCAGCAGCCAAGACGCCGGCGGGAAGTACGAGCAGTACTTC
CASSQDAGGKYEQYF
>TRBV14|TRBD1|TRBJ1-1|NA
TGTGCCAGCAGCCAGCCCAGGGGGCCAAACACTGAAGCTTTCTTT
CASSQPRGPNTEAFF
>TRBV19|NA|TRBJ2-7|NA
TGTGCCAGTAGTGACCCGGGGTCCTACAACTACGAGCAGTACTTC
CASSDPGSYNYEQYF
>TRBV12-3/TRBV12-4|NA|TRBJ1-3|NA
TGTGCCAGCAGTTTAGACAGGGCGGACACCATATATTTT
CASSLDRADTIYF
>TRBV7-8|NA|TRBJ1-1|NA
TGTGCCAGCAGCTTAGGCGGGCGGGAGAAGTACGCTGAAGCTTTCTTT
CASSLGGREKYAEAFF
>TRBV7-2|NA|TRBJ2-3|NA
TGTGCCAGCAGCTTAGATAACGGGGATACGCAGTATTTT
CASSLDNGDTQYF
>TRBV6-5|NA|TRBJ1-1|NA
TGTGCCAGCATAGGAAGGAGAGACGCTTTCTTT
CASIGRRDAFF
>TRBV5-1|NA|TRBJ1-3|NA
TGCGCCAGCAGCTGGGCGAGCTCTGGAAACACCATATATTTT
CASSWASSGNTIYF
>TRBV19|TRBD1|TRBJ1-6|NA
TGTGCCAGTAGTATAAGCCCGTACAGGGGGCGCGGGAATTCACCCCTCCACTTT
CASSISPYRGRGNSPLHF
>TRBV30|TRBD1|TRBJ2-2|NA
TGTGCCTGGATCCGGGACAGGGGAACCGGGGAGCTGTTTTTT
CAWIRDRGTGELFF
>TRBV30|TRBD2|TRBJ2-1|NA
TGTGCCTGGAGTTTGCTAGCGGGGGGGGAAGCCTACAATGAGCAGTTCTTC
CAWSLLAGGEAYNEQFF
>TRBV5-1|TRBD1|TRBJ2-5|once
TGCGCCAGCAGCTTGGAGGGCAGGGGGTTTGGAGAGACCCAGTACTTC
CASSLEGRGFGETQYF
>TRBV7-9|NA|TRBJ2-1|NA
TGTGCCAGCAGCGCGTACAATGAGCAGTTCTTC
CASSAYNEQFF
>TRBV6-5|NA|TRBJ1-2|NA
TGTGCCAGCAGTTACTCAGCATTCCCCAACTATGGCTACACCTTC
CASSYSAFPNYGYTF
>TRBV6-2/TRBV6-3|NA|TRBJ1-5|NA
TGTGCCAGCAGCCACCTTAGGGGGGGTTGGAGCAATCAGCCCCAGCATTTT
CASSHLRGGWSNQPQHF
>TRBV18|TRBD1|TRBJ2-1|NA
TGTGCCAGCTCACCCGGGACAGACTACAATGAGCAGTTCTTC
CASSPGTDYNEQFF
>TRBV3-1/TRBV3-2|TRBD1|TRBJ1-1|NA
TGTGCCAGCAGCCAAGAAAAGGGGGCGGGCACTGAAGCTTTCTTT
CASSQEKGAGTEAFF
>TRBV28|NA|TRBJ2-3|NA
TGTGCCAGCACCCGGTCTCTTAGCACAGATACGCAGTATTTT
CASTRSLSTDTQYF
>TRBV3-1/TRBV3-2|TRBD1|TRBJ2-3|NA
TGTGCCAGCAGCCTAAGGGGACAGTCACTTGTTAGCACAGATACGCAGTATTTT
CASSLRGQSLVSTDTQYF
>TRBV5-1|NA|TRBJ2-1|NA
TGCGCCAGCAGCTTGGGAAGGGGGTCAAGCTCCTACAATGAGCAGTTCTTC
CASSLGRGSSSYNEQFF
>TRBV6-5|TRBD1|TRBJ2-2|NA
TGTGCCACCTCAGGACAGGGTCCAACCGGGGAGCTGTTTTTT
CATSGQGPTGELFF
>TRBV29-1|NA|TRBJ1-4|NA
TGCAGCCGGTTATGGAATGAAAAACTGTTTTTT
CSRLWNEKLFF
>TRBV7-2|NA|TRBJ2-3|once
TGTGCCAGCAGCGAATGGGCTGTCACAGATACGCAGTATTTT
CASSEWAVTDTQYF
>TRBV24-1|TRBD1|TRBJ1-1|NA
TGTGCCACCAGTGACCCAGGGGGCAACACTGAAGCTTTCTTT
CATSDPGGNTEAFF
>TRBV5-5|TRBD2|TRBJ2-3|NA
TGTGCCAGCAGCTCCCAGGTAGCGGGGGGCCTGTATTTT
CASSSQVAGGLYF
>TRBV30|NA|TRBJ1-1|NA
TGTGCCTGGAAAGAAAATTGGGCCCTATCCCAAGCTTTCTTT
CAWKENWALSQAFF
>TRBV3-1/TRBV3-2|TRBD1|TRBJ1-6|NA
TGTGCCAGCAGCCAAGAGACAGGGGGCTATTCACCCCTCCACTTT
CASSQETGGYSPLHF
>TRBV11-2|TRBD1|TRBJ1-3|NA
TGTGCCAGCAGCTACCAGAAGACAGGGAGCCCTGGAAACACCATATATTTT
CASSYQKTGSPGNTIYF
>TRBV25-1|TRBD2|TRBJ2-3|NA
TGTGCCAGCAGTGTCCTAGCGGGAACAGATACGCAGTATTTT
CASSVLAGTDTQYF
>TRBV19|NA|TRBJ1-1|few
TGTGCCACCGGGACACCCCCATGGGGAGCTTTCTTT
CATGTPPWGAFF
>TRBV6-5|NA|TRBJ1-1|NA
TGTGCCAGCACCCCGATGACAGAGAACACTGAAGCTTTCTTT
CASTPMTENTEAFF
>TRBV7-9|TRBD1|TRBJ1-1|NA
TGTGCCAGCAGCTTCGCAGGGGGCGGGTTGGTAGCTGAAGCTTTCTTT
CASSFAGGGLVAEAFF
>TRBV7-3|NA|TRBJ2-2|once
TGTGCCAGCAGCGAAACAGGCACCGGGGAGCTGTTTTTT
CASSETGTGELFF
>TRBV7-8|TRBD2|TRBJ2-3|NA
TGTGCCAGCAGCTTAGTGTGGGTGGGGACTAGCGGGGTTCCAGATACGCAGTATTTT
CASSLVWVGTSGVPDTQYF
>TRBV20-1|TRBD1|TRBJ2-7|NA
TGCAGTGCTAGTAGTCAGACAGGGGTCAGCCACGAGCAGTACTTC
CSASSQTGVSHEQYF
>TRBV5-1|TRBD2|TRBJ2-2|NA
TGCGCCAGCAGCTTGGCAACTAGCGGGGGGATAAACACCGGGGAGCTGTTTTTT
CASSLATSGGINTGELFF
>TRBV6-6|TRBD1|TRBJ1-2|NA
TGTGCCAGCAGTTCGGACAGGGGGCTTCGTGGCTACACCTTC
CASSSDRGLRGYTF
>TRBV5-1|NA|TRBJ2-1|NA
TGCGCCAGCAGCTTGAGCACGTTCGATGGGCAGTTCTTC
CASSLSTFDGQFF
>TRBV6-5|NA|TRBJ2-7|NA
TGTGCCAGCACTCGTTCCTACGAGCAGTACTTC
CASTRSYEQYF
>TRBV5-1|TRBD1|TRBJ1-2|NA
TGCGCCAGCAGCTGGACTCCGGGACAGGGGGTTTATGGCTACACCTTC
CASSWTPGQGVYGYTF
>TRBV2|NA|TRBJ2-7|NA
TGTGCCAGCAGTCGGATAAAGCATTGGACAGCCACCTCCTACGAGCAGTACTTC
CASSRIKHWTATSYEQYF
>TRBV3-1/TRBV3-2|NA|TRBJ1-2|NA
TGTGCCAGCAGCCAAGAGGAACTGCGGCGGGGCTACACCTTC
CASSQEELRRGYTF
>TRBV5-4|TRBD1|TRBJ1-4|NA
TGTGCCAGCAGCAGACGACAGGGGCCTAATGAAAAACTGTTTTTT
CASSRRQGPNEKLFF
>TRBV5-1|TRBD1|TRBJ2-1|few
TGCGCCAGCAGCTTTTCGGACAGGAACAATGAGCAGTTCTTC
CASSFSDRNNEQFF
>TRBV29-1|NA|TRBJ2-7|NA
TGCAGCGCCTCAGTCCCCTACGAGCAGTACTTC
CSASVPYEQYF
>TRBV2|TRBD1|TRBJ1-5|NA
TGTGCCAGCAGTGCCCGGACAGGGCAACGACAGCCCCAGCATTTT
CASSARTGQRQPQHF